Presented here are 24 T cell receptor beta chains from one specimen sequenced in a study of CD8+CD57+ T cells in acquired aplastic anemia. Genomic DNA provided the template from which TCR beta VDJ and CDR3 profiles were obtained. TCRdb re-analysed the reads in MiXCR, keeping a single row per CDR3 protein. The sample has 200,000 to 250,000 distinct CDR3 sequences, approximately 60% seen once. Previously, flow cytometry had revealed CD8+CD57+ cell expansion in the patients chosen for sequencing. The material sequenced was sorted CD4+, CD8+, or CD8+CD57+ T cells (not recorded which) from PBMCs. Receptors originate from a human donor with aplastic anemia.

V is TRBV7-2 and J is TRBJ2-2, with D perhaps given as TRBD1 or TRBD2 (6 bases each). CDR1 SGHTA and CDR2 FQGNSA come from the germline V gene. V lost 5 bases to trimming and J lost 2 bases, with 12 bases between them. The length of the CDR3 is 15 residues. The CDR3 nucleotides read TGTGCCAGCAGCGTAGGGGGGATCAACACCGGGGAGCTGTTTTTT. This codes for CASSVGGINTGELFF.

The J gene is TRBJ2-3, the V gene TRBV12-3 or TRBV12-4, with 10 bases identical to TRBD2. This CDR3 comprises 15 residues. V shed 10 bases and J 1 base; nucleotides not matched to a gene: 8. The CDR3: CATGSTSGGTDTQYF. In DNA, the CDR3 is TGTGCCACCGGCAGCACTAGCGGGGGCACAGATACGCAGTATTTT.

The CDR3 nucleotides read TGCAGCGCGTGGGTACTAGCGGGGGGGAATGAGCAGTTCTTC. It yields the protein CSAWVLAGGNEQFF. V and J are TRBV29-1 and TRBJ2-1, with 13 bases matching TRBD2. The CDR3 covers 14 residues. Trimming cost V 7 bases and J 7 bases; bases outside gene matches: 7. CDR1 and CDR2 (germline): SQVTM, ANQGSEA.

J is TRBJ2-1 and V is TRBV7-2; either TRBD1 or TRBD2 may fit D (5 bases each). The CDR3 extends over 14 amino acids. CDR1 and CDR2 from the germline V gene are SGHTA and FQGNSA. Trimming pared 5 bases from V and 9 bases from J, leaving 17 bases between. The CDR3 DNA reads TGTGCCAGCAGCGTGGGGACCGGCCGTATTGAGCAGTTCTTC. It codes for CASSVGTGRIEQFF.

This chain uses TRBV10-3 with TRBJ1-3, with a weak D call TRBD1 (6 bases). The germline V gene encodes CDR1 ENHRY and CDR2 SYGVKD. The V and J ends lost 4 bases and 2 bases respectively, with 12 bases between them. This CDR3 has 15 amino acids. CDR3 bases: TGTGCCATCAGTGTGGGGGCACTGGCTGGAAACACCATATATTTT. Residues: CAISVGALAGNTIYF.

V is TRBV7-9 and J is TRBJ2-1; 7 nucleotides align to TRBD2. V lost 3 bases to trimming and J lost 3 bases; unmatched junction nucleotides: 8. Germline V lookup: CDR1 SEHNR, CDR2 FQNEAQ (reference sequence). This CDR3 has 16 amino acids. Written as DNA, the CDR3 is TGTGCCAGCAGCTTGGCGGGGGAGGAGTTCTACAATGAGCAGTTCTTC. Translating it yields CASSLAGEEFYNEQFF.

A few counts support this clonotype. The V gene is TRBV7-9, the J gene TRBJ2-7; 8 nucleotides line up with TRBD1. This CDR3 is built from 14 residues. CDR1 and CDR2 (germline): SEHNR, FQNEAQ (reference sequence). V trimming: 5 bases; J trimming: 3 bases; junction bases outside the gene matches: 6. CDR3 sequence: CASSPRGRLYEQYF. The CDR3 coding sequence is TGTGCCAGCAGCCCCAGGGGGCGGCTCTACGAGCAGTACTTC.

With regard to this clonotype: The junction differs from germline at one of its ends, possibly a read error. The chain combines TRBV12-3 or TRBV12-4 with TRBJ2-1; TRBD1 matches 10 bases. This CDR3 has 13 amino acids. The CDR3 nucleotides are TGTGCCAGCAGTGAACTTCCGGGACAGGGGTCGCATTTC. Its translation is CASSELPGQGSHF.

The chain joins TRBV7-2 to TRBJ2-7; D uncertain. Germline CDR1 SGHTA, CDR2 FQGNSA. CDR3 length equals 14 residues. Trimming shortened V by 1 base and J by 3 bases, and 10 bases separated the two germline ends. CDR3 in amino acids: CASSLEGYFYEQYF. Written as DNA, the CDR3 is TGTGCCAGCAGCTTAGAGGGCTACTTCTACGAGCAGTACTTC.

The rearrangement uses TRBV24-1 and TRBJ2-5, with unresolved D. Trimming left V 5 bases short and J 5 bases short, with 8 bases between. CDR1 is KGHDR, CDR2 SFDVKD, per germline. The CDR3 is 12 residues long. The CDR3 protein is CATSGVRETQYF. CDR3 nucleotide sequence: TGTGCCACCAGTGGGGTCAGGGAGACCCAGTACTTC.

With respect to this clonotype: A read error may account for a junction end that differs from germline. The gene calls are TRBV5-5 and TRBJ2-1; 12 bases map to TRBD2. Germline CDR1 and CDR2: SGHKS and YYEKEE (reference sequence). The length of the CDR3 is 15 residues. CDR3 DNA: TGCGCCAGCAGCCACCCTAGCGGGGGGGCCGCTGAGCAGTTCTTC. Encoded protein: CASSHPSGGAAEQFF.

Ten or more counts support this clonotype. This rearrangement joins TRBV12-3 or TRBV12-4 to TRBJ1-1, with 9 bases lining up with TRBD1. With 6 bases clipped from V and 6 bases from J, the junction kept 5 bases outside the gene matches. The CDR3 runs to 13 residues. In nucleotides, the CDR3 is TGTGCCAGCAGGACAGGGGGGATTTCTGAAGCTTTCTTT. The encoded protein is CASRTGGISEAFF.

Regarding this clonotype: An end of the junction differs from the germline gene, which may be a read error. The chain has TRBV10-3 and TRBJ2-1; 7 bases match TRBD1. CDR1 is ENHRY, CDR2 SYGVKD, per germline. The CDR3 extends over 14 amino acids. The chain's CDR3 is CASSETGTLSEQFF. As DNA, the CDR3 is TGTGCCAGCAGTGAGACAGGGACCCTATCTGAGCAGTTCTTC.

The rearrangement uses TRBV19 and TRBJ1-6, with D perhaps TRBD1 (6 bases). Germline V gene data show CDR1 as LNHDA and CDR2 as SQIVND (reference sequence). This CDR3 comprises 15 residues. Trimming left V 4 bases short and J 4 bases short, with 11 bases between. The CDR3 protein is CASSTDRRYNSPLHF. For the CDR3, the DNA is TGTGCCAGTAGTACGGACAGAAGGTATAATTCACCCCTCCACTTT. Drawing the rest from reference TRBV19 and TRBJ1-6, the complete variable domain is DGGITQSPKYLFRKEGQNVTLSCEQNLNHDAMYWYRQDPGQGLRLIYYSQIVNDFQKGDIAEGYSVSREKKESFPLTVTSAQKNPTAFYLCASSTDRRYNSPLHFGNGTRLTVT.

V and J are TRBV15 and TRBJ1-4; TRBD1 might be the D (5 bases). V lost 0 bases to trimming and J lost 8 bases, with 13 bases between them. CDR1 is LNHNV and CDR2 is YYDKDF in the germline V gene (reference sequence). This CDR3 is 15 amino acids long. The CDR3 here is CATSRDGAFGEKLFF. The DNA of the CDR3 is TGTGCCACCAGCAGAGATGGGGCTTTCGGGGAAAAACTGTTTTTT.

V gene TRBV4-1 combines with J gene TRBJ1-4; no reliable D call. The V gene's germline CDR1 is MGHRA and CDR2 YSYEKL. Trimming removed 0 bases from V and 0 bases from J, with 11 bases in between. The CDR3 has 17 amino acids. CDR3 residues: CASSQDPTVATNEKLFF. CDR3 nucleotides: TGCGCCAGCAGCCAAGATCCGACGGTTGCAACTAATGAAAAACTGTTTTTT.

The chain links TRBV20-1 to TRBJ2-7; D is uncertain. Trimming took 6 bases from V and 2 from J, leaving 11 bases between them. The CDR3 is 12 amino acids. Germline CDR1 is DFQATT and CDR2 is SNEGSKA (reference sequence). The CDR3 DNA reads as TGCAGTGCCAGCAGATACCCCTACGAGCAGTACTTC. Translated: CSASRYPYEQYF.

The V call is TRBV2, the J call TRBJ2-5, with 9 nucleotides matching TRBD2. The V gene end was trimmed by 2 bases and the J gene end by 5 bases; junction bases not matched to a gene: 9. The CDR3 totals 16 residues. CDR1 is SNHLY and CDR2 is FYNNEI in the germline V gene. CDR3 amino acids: CASSELLAGTEETQYF. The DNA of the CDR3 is TGTGCCAGCAGTGAATTACTAGCGGGTACGGAGGAGACCCAGTACTTC.

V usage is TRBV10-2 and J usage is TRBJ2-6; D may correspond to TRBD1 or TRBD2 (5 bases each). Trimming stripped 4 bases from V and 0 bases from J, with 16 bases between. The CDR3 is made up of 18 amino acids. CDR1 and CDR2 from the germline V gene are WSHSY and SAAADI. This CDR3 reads CASSAQGVLSSGANVLTF. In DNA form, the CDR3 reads TGCGCCAGCAGTGCCCAGGGAGTGCTCAGCTCTGGGGCCAACGTCCTGACTTTC.

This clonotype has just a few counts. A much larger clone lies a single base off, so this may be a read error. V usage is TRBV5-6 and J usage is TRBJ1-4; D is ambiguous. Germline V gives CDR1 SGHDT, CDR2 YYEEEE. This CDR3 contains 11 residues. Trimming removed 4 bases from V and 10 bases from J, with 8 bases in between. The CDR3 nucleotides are TGTGCCAGCAGCCGAGGTGGAAAACTGTTTTTT. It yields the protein CASSRGGKLFF.

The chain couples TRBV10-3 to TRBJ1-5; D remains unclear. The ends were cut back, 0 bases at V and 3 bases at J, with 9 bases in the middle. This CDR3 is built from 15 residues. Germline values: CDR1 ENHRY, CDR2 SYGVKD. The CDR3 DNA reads TGTGCCATCAGTGAGTCAATCGACCTCAATCAGCCCCAGCATTTT. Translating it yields CAISESIDLNQPQHF.

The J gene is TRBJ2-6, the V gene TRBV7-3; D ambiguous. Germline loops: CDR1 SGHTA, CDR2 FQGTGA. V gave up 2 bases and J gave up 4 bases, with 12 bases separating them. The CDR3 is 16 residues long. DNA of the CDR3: TGTGCCAGCAGCTTACCCCGTGTCCTGGGGGCCAACGTCCTGACTTTC. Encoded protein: CASSLPRVLGANVLTF. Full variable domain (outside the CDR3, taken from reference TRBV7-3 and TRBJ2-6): GAGVSQTPSNKVTEKGKYVELRCDPISGHTALYWYRQSLGQGPEFLIYFQGTGAADDSGLPNDRFFAVRPEGSVSTLKIQRTERGDSAVYLCASSLPRVLGANVLTFGAGSRLTVL.

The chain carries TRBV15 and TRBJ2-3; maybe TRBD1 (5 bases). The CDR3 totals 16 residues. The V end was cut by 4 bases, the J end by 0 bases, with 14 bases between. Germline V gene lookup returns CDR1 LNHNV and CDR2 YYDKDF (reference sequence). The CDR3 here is CATSTWGTLSTDTQYF. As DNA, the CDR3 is TGTGCCACCAGCACCTGGGGCACACTGAGCACAGATACGCAGTATTTT.

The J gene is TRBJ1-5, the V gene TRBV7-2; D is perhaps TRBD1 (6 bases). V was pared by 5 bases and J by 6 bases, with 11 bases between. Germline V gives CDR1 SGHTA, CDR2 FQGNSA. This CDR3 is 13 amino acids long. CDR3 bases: TGTGCCAGCAGCCTGGGGGGCAGTCAGCCCCAGCATTTT. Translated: CASSLGGSQPQHF.